These 10 T cell receptor beta chains were all obtained from the same sample, sequenced in a study of T cells expressing NK-cell markers. TCRdb derives one entry per CDR3 protein from the 5' RACE reads, leaving out DNA. This sample contains 400,000 or so distinct CDR3 sequences. Material: blood T cells: a sorted CD56 or NKG2C T cell subset, CD4+ or CD8+ T cells, or bulk PBMC T cells (not recorded which). Source of these receptors: a woman aged 50 to 65 in good health.

CDR3 in amino acids: CASSPFPGDEQFF. The genes are TRBV5-1 and TRBJ2-1. The CDR3 contains 13 residues. Germline CDR1 is SGHRS and CDR2 is YFSETQ.

The chain links TRBV6-6 to TRBJ2-7; the D gene TCRdb calls, TRBD1, cannot be checked with no DNA. The CDR3 covers 14 residues. CDR1 is MNHNY, CDR2 SVGAGI, per germline (reference sequence). The CDR3 spells CAIATGTGFYEQYF.

The J gene is TRBJ1-2, the V gene TRBV12-3 or TRBV12-4. The CDR3 totals 14 residues. CDR3 residues: CASSLGTAVYGYTF.

The CDR3 loop is CASSVGIAGGTDTQYF. V usage is TRBV9 and J usage is TRBJ2-3; TCRdb reports TRBD2, a call that lacks DNA to check it against. CDR3 length: 16 residues. Looked up from germline, CDR1 is SGDLS and CDR2 is YYNGEE.

The rearrangement links TRBV11-3 to TRBJ2-7; TCRdb's D call of TRBD1 is untestable without DNA. The germline gives CDR1 SGHNT, CDR2 YENEEA. This CDR3 is 13 amino acids long. This chain's CDR3 is CASRSGQGDEQYF.

The chain carries TRBV12-3 or TRBV12-4 and TRBJ2-3; TCRdb reports TRBD2, a call that lacks DNA to check it against. The CDR3 loop spans 15 amino acids. CDR3 sequence: CASSPLAGAIDTQYF.

The J gene is TRBJ1-2, the V gene TRBV29-1. Looked up from germline, CDR1 is SQVTM and CDR2 is ANQGSEA. The length of the CDR3 is 12 residues. The CDR3 region is CSVEEYGNGYTF.

V and J are TRBV19 and TRBJ2-1. This CDR3 has 14 amino acids. Germline CDR1 LNHDA, CDR2 SQIVND (reference sequence). Here the CDR3 reads CASSTRALDNEQFF.

The V and J genes are TRBV10-3 and TRBJ2-7; the TCRdb call, TRBD2, lacks DNA for checking. The CDR3 is 12 amino acids. Germline CDR1 reads ENHRY; CDR2 reads SYGVKD. This CDR3 is CAIGRLVAEQYF.

The chain has TRBV6-5 and TRBJ2-3; TCRdb lists TRBD1, though no DNA is available to test this call. Germline V gives CDR1 MNHEY, CDR2 SVGAGI. CDR3 length equals 15 residues. The CDR3 is CASSKPDRGQDTQYF.